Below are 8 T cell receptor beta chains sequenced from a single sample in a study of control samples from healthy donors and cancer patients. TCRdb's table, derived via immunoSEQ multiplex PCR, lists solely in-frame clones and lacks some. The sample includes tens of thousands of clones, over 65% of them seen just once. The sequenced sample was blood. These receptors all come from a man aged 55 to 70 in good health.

The DNA for the CDR3 is TGTGCCAGCAGTTCGGGAGTACTAGCGGGGGTAAACACCGGGGAGCTGTTTTTT. Translated: CASSSGVLAGVNTGELFF. The J gene is TRBJ2-2, the V gene TRBV5-8, with 11 positions matching TRBD2. J was trimmed by 2 bases and V by 5 bases; bases with no gene match: 11. Per the germline V gene, CDR1 is SGHTS and CDR2 is YDEGEE. CDR3 length: 18 residues.

CDR3 sequence (DNA): TGTGCCAGCAGTCCATCTCGGACAGGGAATAATGAAGCTTTCTTT. It yields the protein CASSPSRTGNNEAFF. The V and J genes are TRBV6-5 and TRBJ1-1; 8 bases map to TRBD1. V gave up 5 bases and J gave up 7 bases; unmatched junction bases: 12. The CDR3 totals 15 residues. Per the germline V gene, CDR1 is MNHEY and CDR2 is SVGAGI.

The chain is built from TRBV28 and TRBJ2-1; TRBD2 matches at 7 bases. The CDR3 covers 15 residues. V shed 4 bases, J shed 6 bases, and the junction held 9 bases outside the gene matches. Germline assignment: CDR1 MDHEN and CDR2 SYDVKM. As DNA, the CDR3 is TGTGCCAGCAGTTCTAAGCGGGAACAGAGCAATGAGCAGTTCTTC. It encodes CASSSKREQSNEQFF.

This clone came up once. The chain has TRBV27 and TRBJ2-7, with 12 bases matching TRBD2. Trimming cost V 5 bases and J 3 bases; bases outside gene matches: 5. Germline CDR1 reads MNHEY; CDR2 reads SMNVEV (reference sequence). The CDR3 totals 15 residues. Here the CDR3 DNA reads TGTGCCAGCAGTCCGGGGACTAGCGGGTTCTACGAGCAGTACTTC. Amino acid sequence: CASSPGTSGFYEQYF.

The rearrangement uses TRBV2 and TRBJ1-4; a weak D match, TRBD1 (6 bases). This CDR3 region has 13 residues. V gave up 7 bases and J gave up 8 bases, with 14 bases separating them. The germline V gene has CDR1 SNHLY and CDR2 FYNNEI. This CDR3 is CASNIKQGEKLFF. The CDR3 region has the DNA TGTGCCAGCAACATCAAACAGGGAGAAAAACTGTTTTTT.

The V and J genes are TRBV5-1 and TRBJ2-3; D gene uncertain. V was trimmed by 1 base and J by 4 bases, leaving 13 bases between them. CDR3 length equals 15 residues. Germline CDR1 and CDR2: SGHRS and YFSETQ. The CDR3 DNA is TGCGCCAGCAGCTTGAGCTCTCTCCGCGCAGATACGCAGTATTTT. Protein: CASSLSSLRADTQYF.

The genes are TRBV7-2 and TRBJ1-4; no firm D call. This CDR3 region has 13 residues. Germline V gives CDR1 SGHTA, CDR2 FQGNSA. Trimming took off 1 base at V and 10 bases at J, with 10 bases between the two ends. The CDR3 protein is CASSLDVRGKLFF. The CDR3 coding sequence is TGTGCCAGCAGCTTAGACGTCCGAGGAAAACTGTTTTTT.

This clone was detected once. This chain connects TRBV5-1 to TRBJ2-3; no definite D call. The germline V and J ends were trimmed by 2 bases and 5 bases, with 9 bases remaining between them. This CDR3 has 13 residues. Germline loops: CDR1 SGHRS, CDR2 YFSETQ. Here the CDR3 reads CASSLPVQDTQYF. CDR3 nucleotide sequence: TGCGCCAGCAGCTTACCCGTACAAGATACGCAGTATTTT.